The 27 T cell receptor beta chains below all came from one sample that was sequenced in a study of T cells in Graves' hyperthyroidism and ophthalmopathy. Using RNA transcripts as the source, TCR beta CDR3 regions were amplified. TCR CDR3 underwent first-round RT-PCR with the HTBI primer set. TCRdb re-analysed the multiplex PCR reads in MiXCR, keeping a single row per CDR3 protein. The sample contains hundreds of thousands of distinct CDR3 sequences, around 13% of which appear only once. Material: blood. Every receptor here comes from a woman under 30 with Graves' hyperthyroidism.

This clonotype was observed a few times. The V gene is TRBV4-3, the J gene TRBJ2-1, with D perhaps matching TRBD2 (5 bases). The germline V gene has CDR1 LGHNA and CDR2 YSLEER. The V end was cut by 0 bases, the J end by 4 bases, with 13 bases between. The CDR3 has 16 amino acids. The CDR3 DNA is TGCGCCAGCAGCCAAGAGCTAGCCTCGATATACAATGAGCAGTTCTTC. Protein sequence: CASSQELASIYNEQFF.

This clonotype was detected ten times or more. J is TRBJ2-1 and V is TRBV18; D remains ambiguous. V gave up 2 bases and J gave up 7 bases, with 9 bases separating them. Germline V lookup: CDR1 KGHSH, CDR2 LQKENI. The CDR3 covers 13 residues. DNA for the CDR3: TGTGCCAGCTCACCAGTAGTTTCAAATGAGCAGTTCTTC. Amino acid sequence: CASSPVVSNEQFF.

The chain links TRBV10-3 to TRBJ2-7, with D tentatively TRBD1 (5 bases). This CDR3 is 15 amino acids long. Trimming removed 3 bases from V and 1 base from J, with 13 bases in between. CDR1 and CDR2 from the germline V gene are ENHRY and SYGVKD. The CDR3 sequence is CAISDQGRSSYEQYF. In DNA form, the CDR3 reads TGTGCCATCAGTGATCAGGGCCGGAGTTCCTACGAGCAGTACTTC.

V gene TRBV18 combines with J gene TRBJ2-7; no definite D call. The CDR3 extends over 17 amino acids. The V gene lost 1 base and the J gene lost 0 bases, with 16 bases spanning the gap. Germline-derived CDR1 and CDR2 are KGHSH and LQKENI. CDR3 sequence (DNA): TGTGCCAGCTCACCACGTTTGACCCACCGGAGCTCCTACGAGCAGTACTTC. Translated, it gives CASSPRLTHRSSYEQYF.

This clonotype was observed at least ten times. V and J are TRBV30 and TRBJ2-2; no reliable D call. The CDR3 contains 15 residues. CDR1 GTSNPN and CDR2 SVGIG come from the germline V gene (reference sequence). Trimming cost V 2 bases and J 3 bases, with 13 bases left between them. CDR3 residues: CAWSTGLGDTGELFF. In DNA, the CDR3 is TGTGCCTGGAGTACTGGGCTAGGAGACACCGGGGAGCTGTTTTTT.

This clonotype occurred many times. The J gene is TRBJ2-5, the V gene TRBV3-1; 7 bases are shared with TRBD2. The CDR3 covers 14 residues. Trimming cost V 6 bases and J 2 bases; bases outside gene matches: 6. Looked up from germline, CDR1 is LGHDT and CDR2 is YNNKEL (reference sequence). In DNA form, the CDR3 reads TGTGCCAGCAGACGAACTAGCGCACAAGAGACCCAGTACTTC. Amino acids: CASRRTSAQETQYF.

The table lists this clonotype with many counts. This chain connects TRBV12-3 or TRBV12-4 to TRBJ2-5; tentatively, D is TRBD1 or TRBD2 (5 bases each). Deletions cut 7 bases from V and 5 bases from J, with 17 bases between. The CDR3 has 14 residues. The chain's CDR3 is CASTGPHLSETQYF. CDR3 DNA: TGTGCCAGCACGGGACCTCACCTCAGCGAGACCCAGTACTTC.

This clonotype was observed at least ten times. The V and J genes are TRBV30 and TRBJ1-1; unclear D gene. The CDR3 sequence is 12 residues long. Germline CDR1 GTSNPN, CDR2 SVGIG (reference sequence). The V end was cut by 0 bases, the J end by 8 bases, with 10 bases between. The CDR3 reads CAWSVDPGEAFF. CDR3 sequence (DNA): TGTGCCTGGAGTGTAGATCCGGGGGAAGCTTTCTTT.

This clonotype has a handful of counts. The chain uses TRBV5-8 and TRBJ2-1, with TRBD2 matching 8 bases. Trimming took 4 bases from V and 5 from J; bases not matched to a gene: 8. The germline V gene has CDR1 SGHTS and CDR2 YDEGEE. This CDR3 region has 15 residues. The CDR3 spells CASSPGLGINNEQFF. The CDR3 DNA is TGTGCCAGCAGCCCGGGACTAGGGATCAACAATGAGCAGTTCTTC.

This clonotype has just a few counts. The V call is TRBV5-6, the J call TRBJ1-4, with TRBD1 matching over 8 bases. This CDR3 comprises 14 residues. J gave up 6 bases and V 4 bases, and 5 bases lay outside the gene matches. Germline V gene data show CDR1 as SGHDT and CDR2 as YYEEEE. CDR3 residues: CASSLDREDEKLFF. The CDR3 region has the DNA TGTGCCAGCAGCCTGGACAGGGAAGATGAAAAACTGTTTTTT.

The chain employs TRBV12-3 or TRBV12-4 and TRBJ2-1, with D perhaps being TRBD1 or TRBD2 (5 bases each). The CDR3 has 14 amino acids. Trimming removed 4 bases at V and 5 bases at J, with 12 bases between. The CDR3 DNA sequence: TGTGCCAGCAGTTCGGGACGGCAAAACAATGAGCAGTTCTTC. Translating gives CASSSGRQNNEQFF.

This CDR3 is CATSDLFGSGSEQFF. CDR3 coding DNA: TGTGCCACCAGTGATCTTTTCGGGAGCGGGTCTGAGCAGTTCTTC. The J gene is TRBJ2-1, the V gene TRBV24-1; a weak D match, TRBD2 (6 bases). Per the germline V gene, CDR1 is KGHDR and CDR2 is SFDVKD. This CDR3 contains 15 residues. V lost 3 bases and J lost 9, with 17 bases in between.

In its sample, this clonotype was seen many times. The chain uses TRBV11-2 and TRBJ2-7; 9 bases are a match to TRBD2. V shed 7 bases, J shed 6 bases, and the junction held 13 bases outside the gene matches. Germline V lookup: CDR1 SGHAT, CDR2 FQNNGV. The CDR3 runs 15 residues. CDR3 in amino acids: CASTALSGSGREQYF. DNA for the CDR3: TGTGCCAGCACCGCCCTTAGCGGGAGTGGGCGCGAGCAGTACTTC.

This clonotype was detected ten times or more. In nucleotides, the CDR3 is TGTGCCAGTAGTATAGGAGGCTTGGGCTCAAGGGGAACAGATACGCAGTATTTT. Protein product: CASSIGGLGSRGTDTQYF. The rearrangement joins TRBV19 to TRBJ2-3; D may be TRBD1 (5 bases). The ends were cut back, 1 base at V and 3 bases at J, with 20 bases in the middle. Germline CDR1 and CDR2: LNHDA and SQIVND (reference sequence). The CDR3 extends over 18 amino acids.

This clonotype was seen ten or more times. The chain uses TRBV6-1 and TRBJ2-7; 8 bases agree with TRBD1. The CDR3 consists of 16 residues. J lost 3 bases, V lost 7 bases, and 14 bases had no gene match. The V gene's germline CDR1 is MNHNS and CDR2 SASEGT. The CDR3 DNA is TGTGCCAGCATCAAATCGAACAGTGGGACAGGCTACGAGCAGTACTTC. Translation gives CASIKSNSGTGYEQYF.

This clonotype was picked up many times. The V and J genes are TRBV20-1 and TRBJ1-2; the D gene is possibly TRBD1 (5 bases). The CDR3 extends over 14 amino acids. Germline CDR1 is DFQATT and CDR2 is SNEGSKA (reference sequence). Trimming took off 1 base at V and 1 base at J, with 10 bases between the two ends. CDR3 loop: CSARARGFNYGYTF. The CDR3 bases are TGCAGTGCTAGAGCGCGGGGGTTTAACTATGGCTACACCTTC.

V usage is TRBV4-3 and J usage is TRBJ2-3, with TRBD2 matching 7 bases. V shed 1 base and J 0 bases; nucleotides not matched to a gene: 4. This CDR3 is 16 amino acids long. Germline V gene lookup returns CDR1 LGHNA and CDR2 YSLEER. The CDR3 reads CASSQAAGISTDTQYF. The DNA of the CDR3 is TGCGCCAGCAGCCAAGCAGCGGGAATCAGCACAGATACGCAGTATTTT.

The chain links TRBV2 to TRBJ2-5; no firm D call. The CDR3 is 14 amino acids. The germline V gene has CDR1 SNHLY and CDR2 FYNNEI. Trimming left V 6 bases short and J 1 base short, with 12 bases between. For the CDR3, the DNA is TGTGCCAGCAGGGACCTTAGGGCCCAAGAGACCCAGTACTTC. It encodes CASRDLRAQETQYF.

The genes are TRBV24-1 and TRBJ2-3; D is undetermined. Germline V lookup: CDR1 KGHDR, CDR2 SFDVKD. Trimming left V 4 bases short and J 2 bases short, with 9 bases between. This CDR3 is built from 14 residues. The CDR3 DNA follows: TGTGCCACCAGTGAACCCGGAACCACAGATACGCAGTATTTT. Protein: CATSEPGTTDTQYF.

The sample holds many counts of this clonotype. The chain's CDR3 is CASSQEGEQYF. The CDR3 DNA reads as TGTGCCAGCAGCCAAGAGGGTGAGCAGTACTTC. V gene TRBV3-1 combines with J gene TRBJ2-7; D uncertain. The CDR3 is 11 residues long. The V gene lost 0 bases and the J gene lost 7 bases, with 4 bases spanning the gap. CDR1 LGHDT and CDR2 YNNKEL come from the germline V gene (reference sequence).

The V call is TRBV28, the J call TRBJ2-2; 7 positions match TRBD1. The junction had 6 bases not matched to a gene; V was cut back by 4 bases and J by 1 base. This CDR3 spans 16 amino acids. Germline-derived CDR1 and CDR2 are MDHEN and SYDVKM. The CDR3 sequence: CASSSNGDRNTGELFF. Written as DNA, the CDR3 is TGTGCCAGCAGTTCAAACGGGGACAGGAACACCGGGGAGCTGTTTTTT.

A remark on this clonotype: Given a much more abundant clone one base away, this may be a read error. The chain employs TRBV2 and TRBJ2-5; a possible D gene is TRBD2 (6 bases). The V and J ends lost 8 bases and 2 bases respectively, with 6 bases between them. The CDR3 contains 11 residues. Germline V CDR1 and CDR2: SNHLY, FYNNEI. CDR3 nucleotides: TGTGCCAGCGGGAGGCAAGAGACCCAGTACTTC. It yields the protein CASGRQETQYF.

This clonotype was recorded only once. The chain carries TRBV7-2 and TRBJ1-5, with 8 bases fitting TRBD1. The length of the CDR3 is 15 residues. With V trimmed by 1 base and J by 7 bases, 6 bases remained unmatched. Germline CDR1 and CDR2: SGHTA and FQGNSA. Written as DNA, the CDR3 is TGTGCCAGCAGCTTAGGAGGACAGGGAGAACAGCCCCAGCATTTT. Translating it yields CASSLGGQGEQPQHF.

The chain has TRBV6-1 and TRBJ2-1; perhaps D is TRBD1 or TRBD2 (5 bases each). V lost 5 bases to trimming and J lost 9 bases, with 17 bases between them. The germline V gene has CDR1 MNHNS and CDR2 SASEGT. CDR3 length: 14 amino acids. The CDR3 spells CASSNGRESVEQFF. The CDR3 nucleotides read TGTGCCAGCAGTAATGGCAGGGAGTCGGTTGAGCAGTTCTTC.

The J gene is TRBJ2-5, the V gene TRBV29-1; weak D call: TRBD2 (6 bases). The germline V gene has CDR1 SQVTM and CDR2 ANQGSEA. Trimming took 3 bases from V and 4 from J, leaving 12 bases between them. This CDR3 has 13 amino acids. The CDR3 loop is CSVDRTIGETQYF. The CDR3 coding sequence is TGCAGCGTTGATAGGACTATCGGAGAGACCCAGTACTTC.

In this sample, this clonotype turned up many times. The chain recombines TRBV7-3 with TRBJ2-3; 7 positions agree with TRBD1. Germline V gives CDR1 SGHTA, CDR2 FQGTGA. V shed 5 bases and J 1 base; nucleotides not matched to a gene: 15. The CDR3 is 18 residues long. The CDR3 DNA reads as TGTGCCAGCAGCCCAAAGACCGAGAGACAGGGCGGCACAGATACGCAGTATTTT. This codes for CASSPKTERQGGTDTQYF. The variable domain in full, with the rest retrieved from reference TRBV7-3 and TRBJ2-3, is GAGVSQTPSNKVTEKGKYVELRCDPISGHTALYWYRQSLGQGPEFLIYFQGTGAADDSGLPNDRFFAVRPEGSVSTLKIQRTERGDSAVYLCASSPKTERQGGTDTQYFGPGTRLTVL.

This clonotype was found many times. With a much larger clone just one base away, this may be a read error. J is TRBJ2-7 and V is TRBV5-1; D remains unclear. This CDR3 contains 13 residues. CDR1 is SGHRS and CDR2 is YFSETQ in the germline V gene. This CDR3 reads CASSSRPIYEQHF. The DNA for the CDR3 is TGCGCCAGCAGCTCACGGCCGATCTACGAGCAGCACTTC.